The 28 T cell receptor beta chains reported below all come from one sample, sequenced in a study of T cell repertoires in cytomegalovirus infection. In TCRdb, the reads were re-called with MiXCR into one record per CDR3 protein. The repertoire has 630,000 or so distinct CDR3 sequences, 20% to 25% of them found once; the top ten carry 8%. Sequenced: CD8+ T cells from PBMCs. Every receptor here comes from a human donor in good health (CMV status not recorded). Some clones in this sample may be carry-over from other donors' samples.

There are many counts of this clonotype. This chain uses TRBV12-3 or TRBV12-4 with TRBJ1-2; no clear D. This CDR3 region has 15 residues. Trimming left V 2 bases short and J 8 bases short, with 18 bases between. The CDR3 loop reads CASSLKASAARGYTF. CDR3 nucleotide sequence: TGTGCCAGCAGTTTAAAGGCTTCGGCAGCAAGGGGCTACACCTTC.

V usage is TRBV20-1 and J usage is TRBJ1-1, with TRBD1 as a possible D gene (5 bases). The CDR3 loop spans 14 amino acids. Trimming removed 3 bases from V and 8 bases from J, with 19 bases in between. The germline V gene encodes CDR1 DFQATT and CDR2 SNEGSKA (reference sequence). CDR3: CSARNSGTATEAFF. The CDR3 DNA sequence: TGCAGTGCTAGGAATTCGGGGACGGCCACCGAAGCTTTCTTT.

As to this clonotype: A much larger clone sits a single nucleotide away, making a read error possible. This rearrangement joins TRBV7-8 to TRBJ1-2, with TRBD1 as a possible D gene (5 bases). Looked up from germline, CDR1 is SGHVS and CDR2 is FQNEAQ. CDR3 size: 15 residues. The CDR3 nucleotides are TGTGTCAGCAGCCCCCCGGTCAGGGAGTACTCCGGCTACACCTTC. Protein: CVSSPPVREYSGYTF.

The sample holds a few counts of this clonotype. This chain connects TRBV7-9 to TRBJ2-7, with D hard to call. The CDR3 loop spans 10 amino acids. V was cut by 10 bases and J by 4 bases, with 8 bases left in between. CDR1 and CDR2 from the germline V gene are SEHNR and FQNEAQ (reference sequence). The chain's CDR3 is CATQPYEQYF. For the CDR3, the DNA is TGTGCCACCCAGCCATACGAGCAGTACTTC.

There are a few counts of this clonotype. The rearrangement uses TRBV6-2 or TRBV6-3 and TRBJ2-1; 9 bases map to TRBD1. Germline CDR1 and CDR2: MNHEY and SVGEGT. The CDR3 contains 15 residues. The V gene end was trimmed by 5 bases and the J gene end by 2 bases; junction bases not matched to a gene: 4. CDR3 sequence (DNA): TGTGCCAGCAGTGGGACAGGGTTTACCTACAATGAGCAGTTCTTC. This translates into CASSGTGFTYNEQFF.

The gene calls are TRBV2 and TRBJ2-5; 12 bases fit TRBD1. The junction had 11 bases not matched to a gene; V was cut back by 10 bases and J by 2 bases. The CDR3 spans 16 residues. The germline CDR1 and CDR2 sequences are SNHLY and FYNNEI. The CDR3 coding sequence is TGTGCCAACAGCCACCGGGACAGGGGGCCGCAAGAGACCCAGTACTTC. It specifies CANSHRDRGPQETQYF.

This clonotype has only a few counts. The chain is built from TRBV12-3 or TRBV12-4 and TRBJ2-1; D possibly uses TRBD1 or TRBD2 (5 bases each). Trimming removed 7 bases from V and 12 bases from J, with 13 bases in between. The CDR3 spans 11 residues. CDR3 bases: TGTGCCAGCACAACAGGACTCGGGCAGTTCTTC. Protein: CASTTGLGQFF.

J is TRBJ2-1 and V is TRBV7-9; D is perhaps TRBD2 (5 bases). The CDR3 has 16 residues. Germline CDR1 reads SEHNR; CDR2 reads FQNEAQ (reference sequence). Trimming cost V 5 bases and J 4 bases, with 18 bases left between them. The CDR3 DNA reads as TGTGCCAGCAGCCCCCCGGAGCGGCGGATATACAATGAGCAGTTCTTC. It is translated as CASSPPERRIYNEQFF.

This clonotype was observed a few times. This sequence joins TRBV6-2 or TRBV6-3 and TRBJ2-1; no reliable D call. CDR3 length: 15 amino acids. V was clipped by 8 bases and J by 0 bases, with 14 bases between them. In germline, CDR1 is MNHEY, CDR2 SVGEGT. The CDR3 DNA sequence: TGTGCCAGCCTAAGGTCGGAGAGCTCCTACAATGAGCAGTTCTTC. This encodes CASLRSESSYNEQFF.

There are a few counts of this clonotype. The chain combines TRBV6-6 with TRBJ1-6, with D possibly matching TRBD1 (6 bases). Trimming pared 6 bases from V and 18 bases from J, leaving 33 bases between. The CDR3 sequence is 17 residues long. Germline assignment: CDR1 MNHNY and CDR2 SVGAGI (reference sequence). CDR3 in amino acids: CASRSDNTGRLGLGSHF. The CDR3 DNA sequence: TGTGCCAGCAGATCAGACAATACAGGGAGGCTAGGGTTAGGGTCCCACTTT.

The chain recombines TRBV14 with TRBJ1-1; D perhaps matches TRBD1 (6 bases). The germline V gene encodes CDR1 SGHDN and CDR2 FVKESK. Trimming took off 3 bases at V and 3 bases at J, with 8 bases between the two ends. This CDR3 is built from 13 residues. The CDR3 region is CASSQGHYTEAFF. CDR3 DNA: TGTGCCAGCAGCCAGGGACACTACACTGAAGCTTTCTTT. The full variable domain, rest sourced from reference TRBV14 and TRBJ1-1, is EAGVTQFPSHSVIEKGQTVTLRCDPISGHDNLYWYRRVMGKEIKFLLHFVKESKQDESGMPNNRFLAERTGGTYSTLKVQPAELEDSGVYFCASSQGHYTEAFFGQGTRLTVV.

At least ten counts were recorded for this clonotype. The chain combines TRBV7-8 with TRBJ1-6, with a possible D match to TRBD1 (5 bases). Per the germline V gene, CDR1 is SGHVS and CDR2 is FQNEAQ. The CDR3 is 15 residues long. V was pared by 6 bases and J by 0 bases, with 9 bases between. Here the CDR3 reads CASRRQSSYNSPLHF. CDR3 bases: TGTGCCAGCAGACGACAGAGCTCCTATAATTCACCCCTCCACTTT.

The rearrangement joins TRBV6-5 to TRBJ2-7; D uncertain. CDR1 and CDR2 from the germline V gene are MNHEY and SVGAGI. The CDR3 is 16 amino acids. Between the trimmed V and J ends, which lost 2 bases and 0 bases, there was a span of 14 bases. The CDR3 bases are TGTGCCAGCAGTTACACCGACCTCACAGCCTCCTACGAGCAGTACTTC. Amino acids: CASSYTDLTASYEQYF.

The J gene is TRBJ1-1, the V gene TRBV11-1, with D maybe TRBD1 (5 bases). This CDR3 spans 14 amino acids. The V gene's germline CDR1 is SGHAT and CDR2 FQDESV (reference sequence). V lost 6 bases and J 8 bases, leaving 19 bases between the germline ends. The CDR3 spells CASSKITGTDEAFF. As DNA, the CDR3 is TGTGCCAGCAGTAAAATAACAGGCACGGACGAAGCTTTCTTT.

This clonotype showed up just a few times. The chain couples TRBV10-3 to TRBJ2-1, with 8 bases identical to TRBD1. This CDR3 is built from 15 residues. The J segment lost 1 base and the V segment lost 3 bases, leaving 2 bases of the junction unmatched. The germline CDR1 and CDR2 sequences are ENHRY and SYGVKD. In DNA, the CDR3 is TGTGCCATCAGTGAAAGACAGGGGTCCTACAATGAGCAGTTCTTC. Its translation is CAISERQGSYNEQFF.

This clonotype was observed a few times. J is TRBJ2-2 and V is TRBV4-1, with 7 bases matching TRBD2. CDR1 is MGHRA, CDR2 YSYEKL, per germline. V trimming: 4 bases; J trimming: 4 bases; junction bases outside the gene matches: 6. The CDR3 loop spans 15 amino acids. CDR3 in amino acids: CASSRAGDSTGELFF. CDR3 nucleotide sequence: TGCGCCAGCAGCCGCGCGGGGGACTCCACCGGGGAGCTGTTTTTT.

This clonotype has just a few counts. The chain employs TRBV3-1 and TRBJ2-7, with unresolved D. The CDR3 sequence is 15 residues long. The V gene's germline CDR1 is LGHDT and CDR2 YNNKEL (reference sequence). V was shortened by 0 bases and J by 2 bases, with 11 bases between the two germline ends. The CDR3 DNA reads as TGTGCCAGCAGCCAAGACCCCAGTCCACCCTACGAGCAGTACTTC. It translates to CASSQDPSPPYEQYF.

This sequence joins TRBV2 and TRBJ2-3; D is unresolved. Between the trimmed V and J ends, which lost 2 bases and 6 bases, there was a span of 9 bases. CDR3 length: 13 residues. Germline CDR1 SNHLY, CDR2 FYNNEI. CDR3 sequence: CASSESDFDTQYF. Written as DNA, the CDR3 is TGTGCCAGCAGTGAATCAGACTTCGATACGCAGTATTTT.

This sequence joins TRBV12-3 or TRBV12-4 and TRBJ2-3, with TRBD2 matching 8 bases. CDR3 length: 14 residues. The J segment lost 0 bases and the V segment lost 7 bases, leaving 3 bases of the junction unmatched. The CDR3 bases are TGTGCCAGCACCGGGGGGGGAAGCACAGATACGCAGTATTTT. This translates into CASTGGGSTDTQYF.

Note on this clonotype: This may arise from a read error, as a much more abundant clone is one base away. The chain combines TRBV6-2 or TRBV6-3 with TRBJ1-1; D not certain. Trimming stripped 5 bases from V and 1 base from J, with 11 bases between. CDR1 is MNHEY and CDR2 is SVGEGT in the germline V gene. The CDR3 spans 14 residues. This chain's CDR3 is CASSAGVENTEAFF. Written as DNA, the CDR3 is TGTGCCAGCAGTGCTGGGGTGGAGAACACTGAAGCTTTCTTT.

V gene TRBV2 combines with J gene TRBJ2-2, with TRBD1 identical over 7 bases. There are 14 residues in the CDR3. J lost 7 bases, V lost 4 bases, and 6 bases had no gene match. Germline-derived CDR1 and CDR2 are SNHLY and FYNNEI. The CDR3 nucleotides are TGTGCCAGCAGTGGGGACAGTGGTCACGGGGAGCTGTTTTTT. It encodes CASSGDSGHGELFF.

The chain uses TRBV18 and TRBJ2-1; 10 nucleotides align to TRBD1. CDR3 length: 15 amino acids. CDR1 and CDR2 from the germline V gene are KGHSH and LQKENI. V trimming: 6 bases; J trimming: 9 bases; junction bases outside the gene matches: 11. The CDR3 sequence: CASSSYPGQGIEQFF. The CDR3 DNA sequence: TGTGCCAGCTCGTCTTACCCGGGACAGGGGATTGAGCAGTTCTTC.

The chain links TRBV7-4 to TRBJ2-5; TRBD1 aligns across 7 bases. The ends lost 6 bases at V and 0 bases at J; junction bases unmatched: 4. Germline V gives CDR1 SGHVT, CDR2 SQSDAQ. The CDR3 consists of 14 residues. The CDR3 DNA is TGTGCCAGCAGGCAGGGGGTATACCAAGAGACCCAGTACTTC. It is translated as CASRQGVYQETQYF. Filled out from reference TRBV7-4 and TRBJ2-5, the complete variable domain reads GAGVSQSPRYKVAKRGRDVALRCDSISGHVTLYWYRQTLGQGSEVLTYSQSDAQRDKSGRPSGRFSAERPERSVSTLKIQRTEQGDSAVYLCASRQGVYQETQYFGPGTRLLVL.

The J gene is TRBJ2-1, the V gene TRBV4-1, with D unresolved. Germline CDR1 MGHRA, CDR2 YSYEKL. The CDR3 consists of 15 residues. V shed 0 bases and J shed 3 bases, with 9 bases lying between them. This CDR3 reads CASSQEVTDYNEQFF. The CDR3 DNA reads as TGCGCCAGCAGCCAAGAAGTAACTGACTACAATGAGCAGTTCTTC.

The chain is built from TRBV28 and TRBJ1-5; no clear D gene. From germline, CDR1 is MDHEN and CDR2 SYDVKM. V gave up 2 bases and J gave up 1 base, with 12 bases separating them. The CDR3 extends over 16 amino acids. CDR3 sequence reads: CASSLSRLDSNQPQHF. The CDR3 DNA follows: TGTGCCAGCAGTTTAAGTCGGTTGGACAGCAATCAGCCCCAGCATTTT. Looking up the rest from reference TRBV28 and TRBJ1-5 gives the full variable domain: DVKVTQSSRYLVKRTGEKVFLECVQDMDHENMFWYRQDPGLGLRLIYFSYDVKMKEKGDIPEGYSVSREKKERFSLILESASTNQTSMYLCASSLSRLDSNQPQHFGDGTRLSIL.

A few counts support this clonotype. V gene TRBV6-1 combines with J gene TRBJ1-5, with D possibly being TRBD1 (6 bases). Germline CDR1 is MNHNS and CDR2 is SASEGT. V lost 2 bases and J 7 bases, leaving 12 bases between the germline ends. The length of the CDR3 is 14 residues. CDR3 DNA sequence: TGTGCCAGCAGTGAATCCGGGGGCAGACAGCCCCAGCATTTT. It is translated as CASSESGGRQPQHF.

The chain joins TRBV7-9 to TRBJ2-1; D may be TRBD2 (6 bases). This CDR3 region has 23 residues. Trimming left V 0 bases short and J 0 bases short, with 30 bases between. The germline CDR1 and CDR2 sequences are SEHNR and FQNEAQ (reference sequence). CDR3 in amino acids: CASSLARGQDYAGIRSSYNEQFF. The CDR3 region has the DNA TGTGCCAGCAGCTTAGCTAGGGGCCAAGACTACGCGGGGATACGCAGCTCCTACAATGAGCAGTTCTTC.

Comments on this clonotype: This may come from a read error, since a much larger clone is one base off. The gene calls are TRBV7-6 and TRBJ2-2; 7 bases agree with TRBD1. The ends lost 3 bases at V and 7 bases at J; junction bases unmatched: 2. The germline gives CDR1 SGHVS, CDR2 FNYEAQ. The CDR3 covers 13 residues. The CDR3 loop is CASSFTGVGELFF. The CDR3 nucleotides are TGTGCCAGCAGCTTTACAGGGGTCGGGGAGCTGTTTTTT.